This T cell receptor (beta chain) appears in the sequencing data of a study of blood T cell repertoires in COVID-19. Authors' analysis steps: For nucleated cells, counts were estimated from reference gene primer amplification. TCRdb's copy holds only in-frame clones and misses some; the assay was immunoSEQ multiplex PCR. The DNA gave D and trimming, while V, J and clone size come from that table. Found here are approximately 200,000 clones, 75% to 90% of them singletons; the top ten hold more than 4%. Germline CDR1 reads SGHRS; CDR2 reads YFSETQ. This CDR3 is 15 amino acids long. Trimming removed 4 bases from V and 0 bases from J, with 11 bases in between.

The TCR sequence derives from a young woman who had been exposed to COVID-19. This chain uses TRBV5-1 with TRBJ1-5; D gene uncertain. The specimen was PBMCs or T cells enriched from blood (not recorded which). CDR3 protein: CASSLTGDSNQPQHF. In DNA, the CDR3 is TGCGCCAGCAGCCTGACGGGAGATAGCAATCAGCCCCAGCATTTT.